This section outlines one T cell receptor beta chain sequence together with its context. Its antigen is currently unknown. The PCR contained 60 Vbeta and 13 Jbeta primers. In the study's own analysis: Some 10 million of about 80 million unique TCR beta chains were shared, per a later count. Sequencing used immunoSEQ multiplex PCR; TCRdb keeps in-frame clones, though not all of them. The V and J calls and clone size are taken from that table; D and trimming were inferred from the DNA. Of over 150,000 clones in the sample, 60% to 80% were seen once. The data were taken from a study of cytomegalovirus exposure and HLA in healthy donors. Study-wide points: A missense variant in DCLRE1C was later tied to TCR beta V- and J-gene trimming.

This CDR3 has 15 residues. V shed 3 bases and J 5 bases; nucleotides not matched to a gene: 7. CDR1 and CDR2 (germline): SGDLS, YYNGEE. This clonotype was obtained from a woman between 18 and 29 years old in good health and CMV-seronegative. J is TRBJ2-7 and V is TRBV9; 11 bases agree with TRBD2. The sequenced sample consisted of PBMCs. CDR3: CASSAPLAGGNEQYF. For the CDR3, the DNA is TGTGCCAGCAGCGCGCCCCTAGCGGGGGGCAACGAGCAGTACTTC.